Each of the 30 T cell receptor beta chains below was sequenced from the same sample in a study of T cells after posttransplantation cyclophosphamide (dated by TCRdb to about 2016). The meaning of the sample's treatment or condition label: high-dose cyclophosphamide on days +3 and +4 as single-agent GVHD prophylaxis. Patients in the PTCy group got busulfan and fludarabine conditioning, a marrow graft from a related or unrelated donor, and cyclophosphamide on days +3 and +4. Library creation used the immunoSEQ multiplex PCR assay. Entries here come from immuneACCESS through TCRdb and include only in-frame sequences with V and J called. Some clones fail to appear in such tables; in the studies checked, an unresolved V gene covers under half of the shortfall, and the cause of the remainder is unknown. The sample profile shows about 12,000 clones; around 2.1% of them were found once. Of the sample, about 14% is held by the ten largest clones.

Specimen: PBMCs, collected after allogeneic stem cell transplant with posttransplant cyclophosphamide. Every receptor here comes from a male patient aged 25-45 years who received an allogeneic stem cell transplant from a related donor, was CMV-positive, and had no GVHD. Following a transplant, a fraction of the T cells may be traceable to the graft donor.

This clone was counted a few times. The CDR3 is CASSLGLDRVSYEQFF. DNA of the CDR3: TGTGCCAGCAGCTTAGGGTTGGACAGGGTGAGCTATGAGCAGTTCTTC. The chain joins TRBV7-2 to TRBJ2-1; 8 bases align to TRBD1. The CDR3 covers 16 residues. With 1 base clipped from V and 8 bases from J, the junction kept 10 bases outside the gene matches. CDR1 is SGHTA, CDR2 FQGNSA, per germline.

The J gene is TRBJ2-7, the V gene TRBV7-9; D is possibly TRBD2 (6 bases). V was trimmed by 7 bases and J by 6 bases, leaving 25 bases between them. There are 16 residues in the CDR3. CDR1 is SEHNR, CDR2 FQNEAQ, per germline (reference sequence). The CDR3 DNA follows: TGTGCCAGCACCCAGGGAACGGGGACTTCCCCCAGCGAGCAGTACTTC. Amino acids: CASTQGTGTSPSEQYF. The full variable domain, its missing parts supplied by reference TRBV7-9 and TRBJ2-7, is DTGVSQNPRHKITKRGQNVTFRCDPISEHNRLYWYRQTLGQGPEFLTYFQNEAQLEKSRLLSDRFSAERPKGSFSTLEIQRTEQGDSAMYLCASTQGTGTSPSEQYFGPGTRLTVT.

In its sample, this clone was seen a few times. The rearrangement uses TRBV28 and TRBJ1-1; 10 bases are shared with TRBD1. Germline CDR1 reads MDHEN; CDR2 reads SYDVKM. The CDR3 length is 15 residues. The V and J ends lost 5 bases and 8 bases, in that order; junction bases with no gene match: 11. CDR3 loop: CASSHEPGQGREAFF. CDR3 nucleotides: TGTGCCAGCAGTCATGAACCGGGACAGGGGCGGGAAGCTTTCTTT.

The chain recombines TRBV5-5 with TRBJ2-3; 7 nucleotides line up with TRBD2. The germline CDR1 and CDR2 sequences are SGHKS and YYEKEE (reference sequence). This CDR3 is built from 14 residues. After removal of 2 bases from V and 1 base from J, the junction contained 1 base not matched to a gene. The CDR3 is CASSFTSGTDTQYF. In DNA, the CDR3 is TGTGCCAGCAGCTTCACTAGCGGCACAGATACGCAGTATTTT.

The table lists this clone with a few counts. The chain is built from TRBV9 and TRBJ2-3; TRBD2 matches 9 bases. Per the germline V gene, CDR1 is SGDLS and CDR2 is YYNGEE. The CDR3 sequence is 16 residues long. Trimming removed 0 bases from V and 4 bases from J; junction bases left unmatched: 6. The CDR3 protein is CASSVAGRGGADTQYF. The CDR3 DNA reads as TGTGCCAGCAGCGTAGCTGGGCGGGGGGGAGCAGATACGCAGTATTTT.

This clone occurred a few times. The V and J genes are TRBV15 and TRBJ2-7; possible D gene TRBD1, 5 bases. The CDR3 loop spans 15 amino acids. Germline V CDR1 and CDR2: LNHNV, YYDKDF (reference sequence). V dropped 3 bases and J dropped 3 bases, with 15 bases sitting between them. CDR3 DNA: TGTGCCACCAGCAGTCAGGGATGGATGGACTACGAGCAGTACTTC. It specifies CATSSQGWMDYEQYF.

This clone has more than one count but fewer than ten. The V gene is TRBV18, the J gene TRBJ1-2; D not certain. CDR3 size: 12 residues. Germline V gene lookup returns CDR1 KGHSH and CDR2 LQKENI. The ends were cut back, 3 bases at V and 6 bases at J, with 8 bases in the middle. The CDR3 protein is CASSPREDGYTF. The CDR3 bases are TGTGCCAGCTCACCCCGAGAGGATGGCTACACCTTC.

CDR3 sequence reads: CASSFQGGPNYGYTF. CDR3 coding DNA: TGTGCCAGCAGCTTCCAGGGAGGCCCTAACTATGGCTACACCTTC. The chain joins TRBV7-9 to TRBJ1-2, with TRBD1 as a possible D gene (5 bases). This CDR3 region has 15 residues. Germline CDR1 reads SEHNR; CDR2 reads FQNEAQ (reference sequence). V dropped 3 bases and J dropped 0 bases, with 11 bases sitting between them.

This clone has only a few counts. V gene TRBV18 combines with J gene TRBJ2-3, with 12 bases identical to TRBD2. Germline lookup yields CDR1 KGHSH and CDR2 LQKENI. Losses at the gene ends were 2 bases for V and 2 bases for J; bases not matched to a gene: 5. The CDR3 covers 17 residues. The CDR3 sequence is CASSPFTSGGTTDTQYF. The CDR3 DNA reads TGTGCCAGCTCACCATTTACTAGCGGGGGGACCACAGATACGCAGTATTTT.

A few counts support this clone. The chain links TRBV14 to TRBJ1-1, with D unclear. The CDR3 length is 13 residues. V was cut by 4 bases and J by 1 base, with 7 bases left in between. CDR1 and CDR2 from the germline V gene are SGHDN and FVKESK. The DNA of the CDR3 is TGTGCCAGCAGCCCAACATCGAACACTGAAGCTTTCTTT. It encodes CASSPTSNTEAFF.

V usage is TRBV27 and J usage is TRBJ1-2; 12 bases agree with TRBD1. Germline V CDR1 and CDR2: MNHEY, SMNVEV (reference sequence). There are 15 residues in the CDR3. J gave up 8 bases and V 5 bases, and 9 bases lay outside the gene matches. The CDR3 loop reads CASSQGGTGGLGYTF. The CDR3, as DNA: TGTGCCAGCAGTCAGGGGGGGACAGGGGGCCTGGGCTACACCTTC.

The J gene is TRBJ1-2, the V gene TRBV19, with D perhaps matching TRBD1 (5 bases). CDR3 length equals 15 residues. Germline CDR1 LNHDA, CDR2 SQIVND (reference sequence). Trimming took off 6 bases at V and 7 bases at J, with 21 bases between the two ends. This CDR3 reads CASRRGGNVAVGYTF. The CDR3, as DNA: TGTGCCAGTAGGAGGGGAGGCAACGTCGCGGTTGGCTACACCTTC.

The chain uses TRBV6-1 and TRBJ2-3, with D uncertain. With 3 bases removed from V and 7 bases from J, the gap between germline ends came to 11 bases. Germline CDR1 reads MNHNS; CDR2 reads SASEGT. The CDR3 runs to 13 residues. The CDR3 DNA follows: TGTGCCAGCAGTGACGCGGCCCCCCATACGCAGTATTTT. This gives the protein CASSDAAPHTQYF.

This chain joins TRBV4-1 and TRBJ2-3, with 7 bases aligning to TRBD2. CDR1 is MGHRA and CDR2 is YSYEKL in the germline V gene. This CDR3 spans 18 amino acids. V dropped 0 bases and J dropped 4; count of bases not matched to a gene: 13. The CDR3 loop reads CASSQDLAVGTPPDTQYF. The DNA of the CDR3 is TGCGCCAGCAGCCAAGATCTAGCGGTAGGAACCCCACCAGATACGCAGTATTTT.

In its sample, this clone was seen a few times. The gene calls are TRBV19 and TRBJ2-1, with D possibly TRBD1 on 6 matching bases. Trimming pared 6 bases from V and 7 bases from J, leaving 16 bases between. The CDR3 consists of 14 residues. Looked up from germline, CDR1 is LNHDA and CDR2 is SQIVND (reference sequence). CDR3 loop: CASSQGKWQNEQFF. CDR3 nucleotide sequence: TGTGCCAGTAGCCAGGGGAAATGGCAAAATGAGCAGTTCTTC.

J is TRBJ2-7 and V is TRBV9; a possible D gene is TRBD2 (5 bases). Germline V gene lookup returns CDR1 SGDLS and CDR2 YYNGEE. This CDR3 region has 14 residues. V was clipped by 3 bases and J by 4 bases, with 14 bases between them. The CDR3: CASSAGVGGYEQYF. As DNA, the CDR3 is TGTGCCAGCAGCGCCGGAGTTGGAGGTTACGAGCAGTACTTC.

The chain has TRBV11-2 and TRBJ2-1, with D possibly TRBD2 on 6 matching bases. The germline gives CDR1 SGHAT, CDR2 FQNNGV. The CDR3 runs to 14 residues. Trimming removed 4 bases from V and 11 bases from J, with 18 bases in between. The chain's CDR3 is CASSSNWELAQQFF. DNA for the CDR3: TGTGCCAGCAGCTCAAACTGGGAACTAGCTCAGCAGTTCTTC.

The CDR3 loop reads CSVQGGKEDGYTF. The CDR3 DNA reads as TGCAGCGTTCAGGGCGGAAAGGAAGATGGCTACACCTTC. The chain employs TRBV29-1 and TRBJ1-2; tentative D call: TRBD1 (5 bases). The germline V and J ends were trimmed by 5 bases and 6 bases, with 16 bases remaining between them. The germline CDR1 and CDR2 sequences are SQVTM and ANQGSEA. The CDR3 is 13 amino acids.

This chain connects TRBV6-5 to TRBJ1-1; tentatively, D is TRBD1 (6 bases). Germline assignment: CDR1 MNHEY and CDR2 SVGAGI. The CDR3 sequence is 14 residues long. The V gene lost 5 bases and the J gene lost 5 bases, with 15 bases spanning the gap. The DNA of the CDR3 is TGTGCCAGCAGTCTCCGGGACACCAATACTGAAGCTTTCTTT. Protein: CASSLRDTNTEAFF.

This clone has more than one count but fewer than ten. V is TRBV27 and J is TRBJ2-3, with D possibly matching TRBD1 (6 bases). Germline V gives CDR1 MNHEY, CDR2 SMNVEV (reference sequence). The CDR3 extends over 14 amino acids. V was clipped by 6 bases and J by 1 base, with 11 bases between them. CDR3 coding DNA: TGTGCCAGCAGAATAGAGGGGGGCACAGATACGCAGTATTTT. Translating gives CASRIEGGTDTQYF.

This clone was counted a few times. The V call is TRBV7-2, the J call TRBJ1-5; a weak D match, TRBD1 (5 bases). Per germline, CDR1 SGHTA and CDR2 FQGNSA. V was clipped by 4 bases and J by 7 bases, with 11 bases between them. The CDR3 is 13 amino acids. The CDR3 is CASSSIKGQPQHF. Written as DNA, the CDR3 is TGTGCCAGCAGCTCGATAAAGGGGCAGCCCCAGCATTTT.

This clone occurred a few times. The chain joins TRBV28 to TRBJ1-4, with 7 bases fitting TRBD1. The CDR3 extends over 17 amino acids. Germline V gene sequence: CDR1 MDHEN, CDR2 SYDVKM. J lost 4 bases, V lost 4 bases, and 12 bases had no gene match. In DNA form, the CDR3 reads TGTGCCAGCAGTTACCCTCCTGGGACAGAGTTTAATGAAAAACTGTTTTTT. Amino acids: CASSYPPGTEFNEKLFF.

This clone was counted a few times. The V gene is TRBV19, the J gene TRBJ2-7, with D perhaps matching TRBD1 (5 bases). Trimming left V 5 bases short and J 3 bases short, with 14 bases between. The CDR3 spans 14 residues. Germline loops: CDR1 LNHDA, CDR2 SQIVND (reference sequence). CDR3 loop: CASSPDSLGYEQYF. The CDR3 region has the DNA TGTGCCAGTAGTCCCGACAGTTTAGGCTACGAGCAGTACTTC.

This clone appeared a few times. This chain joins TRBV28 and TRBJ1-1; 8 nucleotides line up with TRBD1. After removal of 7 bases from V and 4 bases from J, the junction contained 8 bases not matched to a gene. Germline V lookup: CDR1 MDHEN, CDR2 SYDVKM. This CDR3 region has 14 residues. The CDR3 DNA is TGTGCCAGCACCTCAGGGGGCGGAAGCACTGAAGCTTTCTTT. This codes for CASTSGGGSTEAFF.

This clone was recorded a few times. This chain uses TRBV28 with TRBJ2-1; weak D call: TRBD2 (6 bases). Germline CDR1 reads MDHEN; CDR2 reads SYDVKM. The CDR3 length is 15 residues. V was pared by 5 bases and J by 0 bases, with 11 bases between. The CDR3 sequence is CASSPRDSSYNEQFF. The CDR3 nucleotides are TGTGCCAGCAGTCCCCGGGACTCCTCCTACAATGAGCAGTTCTTC.

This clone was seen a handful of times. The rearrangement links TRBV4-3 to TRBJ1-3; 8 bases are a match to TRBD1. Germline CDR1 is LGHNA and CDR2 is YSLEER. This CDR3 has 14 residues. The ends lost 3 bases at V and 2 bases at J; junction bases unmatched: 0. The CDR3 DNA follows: TGCGCCAGCAGCCAGGACAGGGCTGGAAACACCATATATTTT. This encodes CASSQDRAGNTIYF.

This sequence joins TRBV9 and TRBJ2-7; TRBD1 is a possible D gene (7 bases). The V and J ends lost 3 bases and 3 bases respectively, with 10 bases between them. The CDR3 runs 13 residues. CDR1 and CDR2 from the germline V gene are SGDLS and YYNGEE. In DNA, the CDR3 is TGTGCCAGCAGCGGGCGGGACAGCTACGAGCAGTACTTC. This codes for CASSGRDSYEQYF.

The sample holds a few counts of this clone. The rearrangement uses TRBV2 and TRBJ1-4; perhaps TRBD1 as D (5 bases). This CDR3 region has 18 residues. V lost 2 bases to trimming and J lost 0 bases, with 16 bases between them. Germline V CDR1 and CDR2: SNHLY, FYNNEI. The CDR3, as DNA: TGTGCCAGCAGTGAACGATCCAGGGTAGGACCAACTAATGAAAAACTGTTTTTT. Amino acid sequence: CASSERSRVGPTNEKLFF.

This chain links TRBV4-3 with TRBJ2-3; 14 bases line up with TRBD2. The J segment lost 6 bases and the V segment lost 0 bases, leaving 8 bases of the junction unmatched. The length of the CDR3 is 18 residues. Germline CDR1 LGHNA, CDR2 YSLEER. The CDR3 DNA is TGCGCCAGCAGCCAAGACTTGGGACTAGCGGGAGTGTCGGATACGCAGTATTTT. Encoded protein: CASSQDLGLAGVSDTQYF.

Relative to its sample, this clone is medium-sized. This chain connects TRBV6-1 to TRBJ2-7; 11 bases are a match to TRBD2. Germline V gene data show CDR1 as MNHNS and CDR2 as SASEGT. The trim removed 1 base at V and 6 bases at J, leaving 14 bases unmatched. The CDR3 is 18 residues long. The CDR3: CASSEVRRTSGSSLEQYF. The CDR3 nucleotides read TGTGCCAGCAGTGAAGTACGGCGCACTAGCGGGAGCTCCCTCGAGCAGTACTTC.